The T cell receptor (beta chain) under discussion was sequenced for a study of spatial heterogeneity in lung cancer (dated by TCRdb to about 2019). Turning to the overall study: More beta-chain than alpha-chain transcripts were consistently detected, likely reflecting higher beta-chain transcript abundance. In tumor regions, TCR transcript counts showed a strong correlation with a T cell transcriptional module score from matched bulk RNA-seq. In the raw uncorrected reads, each unique combination of TCR and UMI appeared more than ten times on average. The study quantitatively compared TCR alpha and beta repertoires across multiple tumor regions, matched nontumor lung and blood in non-small cell lung cancer. TCR repertoire features were related to nonsynonymous mutation counts determined by whole-exome sequencing of tumor tissue. Both alpha and beta chains were TCR-sequenced in samples taken at surgery, namely 220 tumor regions, roughly 64 matched nontumor lung samples and about 58 PBMC samples. Study-wide conclusions, independent of this receptor: TCR-seq was estimated to cover only roughly 7% of tumor T cells for alpha chains and around 13% for beta chains. The count of ubiquitous expanded TCRs correlated with the count of ubiquitous nonsynonymous mutations, and the count of regional expanded TCRs correlated with the count of regional nonsynonymous mutations. A correlation was observed between the number of expanded intratumoral alpha and beta TCRs and the tumor nonsynonymous mutation count. Confirming at a functional level the hypothesis that regional TCRs recognize regional mutations was considered to require additional single-cell paired TCR alpha and beta sequencing.

In light of the paper, this sample's time point label describes: sample taken at primary tumor resection. The donors were 60 to 80 patients from the lung TRACERx cohort who had early-stage, untreated non-small cell lung cancer. Whole RNA extracted from tumor and nontumor lung tissue, or from cryopreserved PBMC samples, was used for TCR sequencing without cell sorting. Only patients with enough RNA available from two or more tumor regions were chosen for TCR sequencing. Tumor and adjacent nontumor lung specimens were reviewed by a lung pathologist before selection. Libraries were constructed by 5' RACE. Sequenced on a NextSeq 500. The TCR library protocol attached a unique molecular identifier to each TCR cDNA molecule to allow correction of PCR and sequencing errors. Regarding the original processing steps: TCR identification, UMI-based error correction and CDR3 extraction were performed with Decombinator tools. TCRs above a frequency of 2 per 1,000, corresponding to the top 1% of the tumor frequency distribution, were defined as expanded. Expanded tumor TCRs statistically deemed absent (corrected P<0.05) from at least one tumor region were classed as regional, and all other expanded tumor TCRs were classed as ubiquitous. Rényi diversity was computed with the R vegan package after subsampling each repertoire 100 times to 5,000 TCRs. CDR3 similarity networks were built from amino acid triplet string-kernel similarity, connecting CDR3s with pairwise similarity above 0.82. TCRdb reanalyzed the raw reads on its own, using fastp at Q25 for trimming and MiXCR for clone calling, and kept in-frame beta chains. For every CDR3 protein sequence, its rows merge into one entry that carries the most common genes and DNA. The V and J calls reflect TCRdb's pipeline rather than the authors' work. In all, the sample holds 7,500 to 10,000 distinct CDR3 sequences, and 8% to 10% of those were seen once. The ten largest clonotypes hold 8.8% of the sample.

CDR1 and CDR2 are read off the germline V gene (reference sequence) as DFQATT and SNEGSKA. Trimming costs V 0 bases and J 0 bases, and their ends lie 14 bases apart. Its CDR3 holds 17 amino acids, cysteine through phenylalanine. The CDR3 DNA has 51 bases and is translated from base 1. By its share of the sample, this clonotype is medium-sized (0.01 to 0.1%). Its specific antigen is unknown. No base-level quality is on record; no much larger clone is a single base apart. Sequenced here: lung tumor tissue, sampled at surgery. This clonotype was sampled from a male donor with early-stage non-small cell lung cancer. Recombination linked TRBV20-1 to TRBJ1-4; no D gene is confidently identified. CDR3 loop: CSARDLHSPATNEKLFF. The sequence in DNA is TGCAGTGCTAGAGATTTGCACAGTCCTGCAACTAATGAAAAACTGTTTTTT.